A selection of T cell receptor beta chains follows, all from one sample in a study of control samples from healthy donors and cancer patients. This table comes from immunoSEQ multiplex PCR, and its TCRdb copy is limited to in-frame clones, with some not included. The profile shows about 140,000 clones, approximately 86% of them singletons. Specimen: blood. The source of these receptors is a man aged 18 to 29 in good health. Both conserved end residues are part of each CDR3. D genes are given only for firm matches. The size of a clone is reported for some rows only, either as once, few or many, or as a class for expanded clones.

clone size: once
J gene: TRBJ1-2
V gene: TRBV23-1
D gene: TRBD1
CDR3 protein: CASSHMTGARGNPIYTF
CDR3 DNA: TGCGCCAGCAGTCATATGACAGGGGCACGAGGCAATCCCATTTACACCTTC

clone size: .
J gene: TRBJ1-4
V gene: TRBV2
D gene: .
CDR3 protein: CASSGQGMEKLFF
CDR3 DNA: TGTGCCAGCAGTGGTCAGGGGATGGAAAAACTGTTTTTT

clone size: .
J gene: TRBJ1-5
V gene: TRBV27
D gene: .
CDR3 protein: CASSSNPSPKGNQPQHF
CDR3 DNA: TGTGCCAGCAGTTCCAACCCGTCCCCAAAGGGCAATCAGCCCCAGCATTTT

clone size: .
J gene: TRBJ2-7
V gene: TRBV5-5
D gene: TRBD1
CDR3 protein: CASSPGPRTGMYEQYF
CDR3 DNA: TGTGCCAGCAGCCCCGGGCCCAGGACAGGGATGTACGAGCAGTACTTC

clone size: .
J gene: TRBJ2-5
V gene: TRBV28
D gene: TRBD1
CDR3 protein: CASSSPGQQETQYF
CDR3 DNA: TGTGCCAGCAGTTCACCGGGACAGCAAGAGACCCAGTACTTC

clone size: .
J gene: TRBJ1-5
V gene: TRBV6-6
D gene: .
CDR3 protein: CASSYGEEKPQHF
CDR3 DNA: TGTGCCAGCAGTTACGGGGAAGAGAAGCCCCAGCATTTT

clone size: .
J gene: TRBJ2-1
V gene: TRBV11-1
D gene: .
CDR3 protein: CASSSGLDNEQFF
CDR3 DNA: TGTGCCAGCAGCTCGGGACTGGACAATGAGCAGTTCTTC

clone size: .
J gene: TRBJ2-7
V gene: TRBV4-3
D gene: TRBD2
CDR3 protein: CASSPRSSGTTYEQYF
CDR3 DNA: TGCGCCAGCAGCCCAAGGTCTAGCGGGACCACTTACGAGCAGTACTTC

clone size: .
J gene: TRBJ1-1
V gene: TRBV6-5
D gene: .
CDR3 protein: CASRRGVNTEAFF
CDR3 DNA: TGTGCCAGCCGGCGGGGGGTGAACACTGAAGCTTTCTTT

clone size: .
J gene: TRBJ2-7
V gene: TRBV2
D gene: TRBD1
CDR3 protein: CASSQQGALSEQYF
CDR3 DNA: TGTGCCAGCAGTCAACAGGGGGCATTGAGCGAGCAGTACTTC

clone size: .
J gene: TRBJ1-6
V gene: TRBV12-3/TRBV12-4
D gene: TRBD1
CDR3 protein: CASRRQGYSPLHF
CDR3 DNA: TGTGCCAGCAGACGACAGGGTTATTCACCCCTCCACTTT

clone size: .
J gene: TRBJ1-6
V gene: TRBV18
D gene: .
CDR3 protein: CASSPGAGYNSPLHF
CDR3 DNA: TGTGCCAGCTCACCAGGTGCGGGTTATAATTCACCCCTCCACTTT